The 11 T cell receptor beta chains given below trace back to one sample, sequenced in a study of cytomegalovirus exposure and HLA in healthy donors. The study ran its PCR with 60 Vbeta and 13 Jbeta primers. Assay used: immunoSEQ multiplex PCR; TCRdb lists only in-frame clones, some missing. In the table there are about 130,000 clones, around 70% of which are singletons. Sequenced input: PBMCs. These receptors all come from a woman aged 40 to 55 in good health and CMV-seropositive.

The V gene is TRBV2, the J gene TRBJ1-3, with D perhaps matching TRBD1 (5 bases). CDR1 and CDR2 from the germline V gene are SNHLY and FYNNEI. The CDR3 loop spans 15 amino acids. Trimming stripped 6 bases from V and 0 bases from J, with 12 bases between. CDR3 sequence reads: CASSKQADSGNTIYF. The CDR3 DNA is TGTGCCAGCAGCAAACAGGCCGACTCTGGAAACACCATATATTTT.

The chain has TRBV29-1 and TRBJ1-1, with 7 bases matching TRBD1. Unmatched junction bases numbered 6, after V lost 8 bases and J lost 0 bases. The V gene's germline CDR1 is SQVTM and CDR2 ANQGSEA. This CDR3 has 13 amino acids. The CDR3 loop is CSSSRGMNTEAFF. The CDR3 coding sequence is TGCAGCTCTTCCAGGGGGATGAACACTGAAGCTTTCTTT.

CDR3 sequence (DNA): TGTGCCAGCAGCCAAGATACAAATGGGGAGAAGCAGTATTTT. It encodes CASSQDTNGEKQYF. This sequence joins TRBV14 and TRBJ2-3; D perhaps matches TRBD2 (5 bases). The V and J ends lost 0 bases and 11 bases respectively, with 15 bases between them. CDR1 SGHDN and CDR2 FVKESK come from the germline V gene. CDR3 length: 14 residues.

The V gene is TRBV4-3, the J gene TRBJ1-1; D is unclear. V was cut by 4 bases and J by 2 bases, with 8 bases left in between. In germline, CDR1 is LGHNA, CDR2 YSLEER. This CDR3 has 13 residues. The CDR3 spells CASSRDKNTEAFF. For the CDR3, the DNA is TGCGCCAGCAGCCGTGACAAAAACACTGAAGCTTTCTTT.

In this sample, this clone turned up a few times. The chain joins TRBV27 to TRBJ1-2; TRBD1 matches at 8 bases. With 8 bases clipped from V and 4 bases from J, the junction kept 9 bases outside the gene matches. This CDR3 is 14 amino acids long. The V gene's germline CDR1 is MNHEY and CDR2 SMNVEV (reference sequence). CDR3 protein: CASSAGGYGYGYTF. CDR3 nucleotides: TGTGCCAGCTCGGCAGGGGGCTATGGCTATGGCTACACCTTC.

The rearrangement uses TRBV14 and TRBJ2-3; D unclear. The germline CDR1 and CDR2 sequences are SGHDN and FVKESK. Trimming stripped 0 bases from V and 4 bases from J, with 8 bases between. CDR3 size: 14 residues. The CDR3 region has the DNA TGTGCCAGCAGCCAAGATTTGGGCCCAGATACGCAGTATTTT. It yields the protein CASSQDLGPDTQYF.

Only one count was recorded for this clone. The chain recombines TRBV7-2 with TRBJ1-4; TRBD1 matches 9 bases. CDR3 length: 15 amino acids. The junction had 6 bases not matched to a gene; V was cut back by 4 bases and J by 6 bases. Germline V gene sequence: CDR1 SGHTA, CDR2 FQGNSA. The CDR3 loop reads CASSSTGTGYEKLFF. CDR3 nucleotides: TGTGCCAGCAGCTCTACCGGGACAGGGTATGAAAAACTGTTTTTT.

This clone has more than one count but fewer than ten. The chain employs TRBV6-6 and TRBJ1-2; 9 bases fit TRBD1. The CDR3 runs to 14 residues. V was clipped by 6 bases and J by 4 bases; unmatched bases: 6. Germline values: CDR1 MNHNY, CDR2 SVGAGI (reference sequence). CDR3 sequence reads: CASSYRGQGYGYTF. The CDR3 DNA follows: TGTGCCAGCAGCTACAGGGGGCAAGGCTATGGCTACACCTTC.

A single count supports this clone. This chain links TRBV28 with TRBJ1-1; D ambiguous. This CDR3 has 12 amino acids. Germline V gene data show CDR1 as MDHEN and CDR2 as SYDVKM. V gave up 5 bases and J gave up 3 bases, with 7 bases separating them. This CDR3 reads CASSEEYTEAFF. The CDR3 nucleotides are TGTGCCAGCAGTGAGGAGTACACTGAAGCTTTCTTT.

Turning to this clone: An end of the junction differs from the germline gene, which may be a read error. The J gene is TRBJ1-6, the V gene TRBV5-1; D perhaps matches TRBD1 (5 bases). CDR1 is SGHRS, CDR2 YFSETQ, per germline. The CDR3 covers 14 residues. Here the CDR3 DNA reads TGCGCCAGCAGTTTGGCCGGGGGTTATTCACCCCTCCACTTT. Its translation is CASSLAGGYSPLHF.

CDR3 in amino acids: CASSQLGDFKMLYF. The CDR3, as DNA: TGCGCCAGCAGCCAACTAGGGGACTTTAAGATGTTATACTTC. This chain joins TRBV4-3 and TRBJ2-7; D might be TRBD2 (6 bases). CDR3 length equals 14 residues. Trimming left V 2 bases short and J 13 bases short, with 21 bases between. Germline CDR1 is LGHNA and CDR2 is YSLEER.